The rows below give T cell receptor beta chains drawn from one sample of a study of control samples from healthy donors and cancer patients. Assay used: immunoSEQ multiplex PCR; TCRdb lists only in-frame clones, some missing. The sample records roughly 54,000 clones, approximately 96% being singletons. Sequencing was performed on blood. Receptors were obtained from a woman in her thirties in good health. CDR3s include the opening cysteine and the closing phenylalanine or tryptophan. The D gene is left open where the match is weak. Expanded clones are given a class, and other clones once, few, many or no size at all.

-	TRBD2	TRBV11-2	TRBJ2-1	TGTGCCAGCAGCCGGAGTCTAGCGGGAGGAAATGAGCAGTTCTTC	CASSRSLAGGNEQFF
-	-	TRBV19	TRBJ1-2	TGTGCCAGTGCAAAGACCGGGACCCATGGCTACACCTTC	CASAKTGTHGYTF
few	TRBD1	TRBV28	TRBJ1-4	TGTGCCAGCAGTCCACCCGGGACAGGGAAGTGGGTGTTTTTT	CASSPPGTGKWVFF
-	TRBD2	TRBV10-3	TRBJ2-3	TGTGCCATCAGTGATCTGGCTAGCGGGTTGGCGGGCACAGATACGCAGTATTTT	CAISDLASGLAGTDTQYF
-	-	TRBV19	TRBJ2-1	TGTGCCAGTAGTTTCCGACAGGAGTATATCTCCTACAATGAGCAGTTCTTC	CASSFRQEYISYNEQFF
-	TRBD1	TRBV6-1	TRBJ2-1	TGTGCCAGCAGTGACATAGATCAGGGGGCAAAGGGGTGGAATGAGCAGTTCTTC	CASSDIDQGAKGWNEQFF
-	-	TRBV30	TRBJ2-7	TGTGCCTGGAGTGTTGTCAGGGGCGGAGAGCAGTACTTC	CAWSVVRGGEQYF
-	-	TRBV20-1	TRBJ1-2	TGCAGTGCTCTAACGGGGGCTGGCTACACCTTC	CSALTGAGYTF
-	TRBD2	TRBV7-9	TRBJ2-3	TGTGCCAGCAGCAGGGGGGAACTAGCGGGACGGACCCGCACAGATACGCAGTATTTT	CASSRGELAGRTRTDTQYF
-	TRBD1	TRBV12-3/TRBV12-4	TRBJ1-1	TGTGCCAGCACCGCAGGGGGCGGCGGAGGAGCTTTCTTT	CASTAGGGGGAFF
-	TRBD1	TRBV6-5	TRBJ1-5	TGTGCCAGCCAGTCGACAGGGGGTGAGCATCAGCCCCAGCATTTT	CASQSTGGEHQPQHF
-	-	TRBV29-1	TRBJ1-2	TGCAGCGTTCTCTCCAGAGACTATGGCTACACCTTC	CSVLSRDYGYTF
-	TRBD1	TRBV3-1/TRBV3-2	TRBJ2-7	TGTGCCAGCAGCCCCGGACAGGGTGGGTACGAGCAGTACTTC	CASSPGQGGYEQYF
-	TRBD1	TRBV5-6	TRBJ2-7	TGTGCCAGCAGCTTACAGGGGGGCAGTCTGTACTTC	CASSLQGGSLYF
-	-	TRBV6-5	TRBJ1-6	TGTGCCAGCGGTTACAGCTCCTATAATTCACCCCTCCACTTT	CASGYSSYNSPLHF
-	-	TRBV5-6	TRBJ2-1	TGTGCCAGCAGCTGGGGGGTTCCAAATGAGCAGTTCTTC	CASSWGVPNEQFF
few	TRBD2	TRBV5-3	TRBJ2-7	TGTGCCAGAAGCTCCCGGCCGGGACTAGCGGGACTTGCCCTGCGTGGTGAGCAGTACTTC	CARSSRPGLAGLALRGEQYF
-	TRBD2	TRBV6-1	TRBJ2-3	TGTGCCAGCAGTGAAGCACTAGCGGGAGCAGATACGCAGTATTTT	CASSEALAGADTQYF
once	TRBD1	TRBV28	TRBJ1-6	TGTGCCAGCGCCAGGGGGAAAGAGTCCTATAATTCACCCCTCCACTTT	CASARGKESYNSPLHF
once	-	TRBV24-1	TRBJ2-1	TGTGCCACCAGTGTTAATAATGAGCAGTTCTTC	CATSVNNEQFF
-	-	TRBV2	TRBJ2-5	TGTGCCAGCAGCGAGACCCAAGAGACCCAGTACTTC	CASSETQETQYF
-	TRBD1	TRBV28	TRBJ2-1	TGTGCCAGCAGTCTACAGGGGGCGCGATACAATGAGCAGTTCTTC	CASSLQGARYNEQFF
-	TRBD1	TRBV14	TRBJ2-7	TGTGCCAGCAGCCAAGAGAGGACAGGGTTCTACGAGCAGTACTTC	CASSQERTGFYEQYF
-	TRBD1	TRBV30	TRBJ1-5	TGTGCCTGGAAGGGATGGGACAGGGTCGATCAGCCCCAGCATTTT	CAWKGWDRVDQPQHF
-	-	TRBV2	TRBJ1-6	TGTGCCAGCACAGGGCTTCCCTATAATTCACCCCTCCACTTT	CASTGLPYNSPLHF
-	-	TRBV5-1	TRBJ1-1	TGCGCCAGCAGCTTGGATACGGGGAGGGCTGAAGCTTTCTTT	CASSLDTGRAEAFF
-	TRBD1	TRBV6-5	TRBJ1-5	TGTGCCACTAAGGGGACAGGGGGCCCCGATCAGCCCCAGCATTTT	CATKGTGGPDQPQHF
once	-	TRBV6-7	TRBJ2-7	TGTGCCAGCAGCGGGATCGGGTCCTTC	CASSGIGSF
-	TRBD2	TRBV9	TRBJ2-1	TGTGCCAGCAGCGTAGGGGGCGGGAGCGTCTCCTACAATGAGCAGTTCTTC	CASSVGGGSVSYNEQFF
-	-	TRBV5-4	TRBJ2-1	TGTGCCAGCAGCTTGGAAGGCCAGGGGTCCTACAATGAGCAGTTCTTC	CASSLEGQGSYNEQFF
-	TRBD2	TRBV6-5	TRBJ2-1	TGTGCCAGCAGTTTGACTAGCGGGGGTGCCTACAATGAGCAGTTCTTC	CASSLTSGGAYNEQFF
-	TRBD1	TRBV28	TRBJ2-6	TGTGCCAGCAGTTTGGGAACAGGGGGCAACTCTGGGGCCAACGTCCTGACTTTC	CASSLGTGGNSGANVLTF
-	-	TRBV3-1/TRBV3-2	TRBJ2-1	TGTGCCAGCAGCCAAGATTCGCTAGCTAACAATGAGCAGTTCTTC	CASSQDSLANNEQFF
-	-	TRBV5-1	TRBJ2-3	TGCGCCAGCAGCGAAGAGAATACAGATACGCAGTATTTT	CASSEENTDTQYF
-	-	TRBV5-1	TRBJ2-1	TGCGCCAGCAGATTAATGGGGTCCTACAATGAGCAGTTCTTC	CASRLMGSYNEQFF
-	TRBD1	TRBV2	TRBJ1-6	TGTGCCAGCAGTGAAACAACAGGGGATAATTCACCCCTCCACTTT	CASSETTGDNSPLHF
-	TRBD1	TRBV9	TRBJ1-4	TGTGCCAGCAGCGTGACAGGGGCCGTTGCAACTAATGAAAAACTGTTTTTT	CASSVTGAVATNEKLFF
-	TRBD2	TRBV7-9	TRBJ2-5	TGTGCCAGCAGCTCCGGGACTAGCGGGGCACCGAAAGAGACCCAGTACTTC	CASSSGTSGAPKETQYF
-	-	TRBV12-3/TRBV12-4	TRBJ1-1	TGTGCCAGCAGTTTAGCCGTGAACACTGAAGCTTTCTTT	CASSLAVNTEAFF
-	-	TRBV28	TRBJ1-4	TGTGCCAGCAGCCCGGGACCTGAAAAACTGTTTTTT	CASSPGPEKLFF
-	-	TRBV18	TRBJ2-3	TGTGCCAGCTCACCAGGAAATTTGGACAACCGCACAGATACGCAGTATTTT	CASSPGNLDNRTDTQYF
-	-	TRBV10-2	TRBJ1-4	TGCGCCAGCAGTGAACGAGGAACGGCTAATGAAAAACTGTTTTTT	CASSERGTANEKLFF
once	TRBD1	TRBV7-9	TRBJ1-2	TGTGCCAGCAGCTCCTCCTACAGGGGTGGGAAATTTTTTTATGGCTACACCTTC	CASSSSYRGGKFFYGYTF
-	TRBD1	TRBV18	TRBJ1-2	TGTGCCAGCTCCCCCGGGACAGGGCCCAATGGCTACACCTTC	CASSPGTGPNGYTF
-	-	TRBV4-1	TRBJ1-2	TGCGCCAGCAGCCGGGGCAAGGACTATGGCTACACCTTC	CASSRGKDYGYTF
-	-	TRBV21-1	TRBJ1-6	TGTGCCAGCATTGTTGTTAAGGGAGGGCTCCTGGGAACCCTCCACTTT	CASIVVKGGLLGTLHF
-	-	TRBV9	TRBJ2-3	TGTGCCAGCAGCGTAGTCCAAGGGCAGGCAGATACGCAGTATTTT	CASSVVQGQADTQYF
-	-	TRBV24-1	TRBJ2-1	TGTGCCACCAGCACGGGGCCGTACAATGAGCAGTTCTTC	CATSTGPYNEQFF
-	TRBD1	TRBV5-6	TRBJ1-2	TGTGCCAGCAATCTCAATACAGGGGTCGGCTACACCTTC	CASNLNTGVGYTF
-	TRBD1	TRBV12-3/TRBV12-4	TRBJ2-1	TGTGCCAGCAGGTCCACAGGGGGCAATGAGCAGTTCTTC	CASRSTGGNEQFF
once	-	TRBV29-1	TRBJ1-1	TGCAGCGTTACACTGAACACTGAAGCTTTCTTT	CSVTLNTEAFF
-	TRBD1	TRBV28	TRBJ2-7	TGTGCCAGCAGTTTCAATGACAGGGGATACGAGCAGTACTTC	CASSFNDRGYEQYF
-	TRBD1	TRBV28	TRBJ1-1	TGTGCCAGCAGTACGCCGAGGAACAGGGGGCATGCTGAAGCTTTCTTT	CASSTPRNRGHAEAFF